This TCR beta chain was observed in a study of blood T cells in healthy people across ages. Concerning this clonotype: One end of the junction fails to match germline, which may point to a read error.

CDR3 length: 12 residues. Germline CDR1 SGHTA, CDR2 FQGNSA. PCR was performed a second time for roughly 7 to 12 cycles using a sample-barcoded 5' primer and a J-beta primer mix. From the 5' RACE reads, TCRdb called clonotypes with MiXCR, one entry per CDR3 protein. The sample records around 820,000 distinct CDR3 sequences, roughly 25% being singletons. These data were also filed under a second study, of T cells of mothers and their children.

This chain joins TRBV7-2 and TRBJ2-7; D unclear. The sequence was obtained from a boy aged 5-17 years in good health. The sample was blood. In DNA, the CDR3 is TGTGCCAGCAGCTTAAATGCCTACGAGCGGTACTTC. Encoded protein: CASSLNAYERYF.